The 25 T cell receptor beta chains in this list originate from one sample, sequenced in a study of blood T cells in healthy people across ages. Through a sample-barcoded 5' primer and a J-beta primer mix, a second PCR was run for roughly 6 to 12 cycles. TCRdb re-called the 5' RACE reads with MiXCR, one entry per CDR3 protein. This sample has about 970,000 distinct CDR3 sequences, with approximately 50% found just once. Sequenced material: blood. The receptors come from a woman aged 60-75 years in good health.

This clonotype has more than one count but fewer than ten. This chain connects TRBV4-3 to TRBJ1-1; unclear D gene. V was cut by 0 bases and J by 6 bases, with 17 bases left in between. The CDR3 extends over 16 amino acids. Germline CDR1 is LGHNA and CDR2 is YSLEER. The CDR3 DNA follows: TGCGCCAGCAGCCAAGATATCGGGCTACCCATGTCTGAAGCTTTCTTT. Protein product: CASSQDIGLPMSEAFF.

The rearrangement links TRBV9 to TRBJ1-2; 7 nucleotides align to TRBD1. The CDR3 is made up of 15 amino acids. V trimming: 3 bases; J trimming: 4 bases; junction bases outside the gene matches: 9. Germline values: CDR1 SGDLS, CDR2 YYNGEE. CDR3 bases: TGTGCCAGCAGCGAGTCGACAGGGTGGGCCTATGGCTACACCTTC. Protein: CASSESTGWAYGYTF.

This clonotype was seen more than once but under ten times. This chain links TRBV25-1 with TRBJ1-2, with D possibly TRBD1 on 6 matching bases. Trimming took 3 bases from V and 3 from J, leaving 14 bases between them. CDR3 length: 15 amino acids. The germline V gene encodes CDR1 MGHDK and CDR2 SYGVNS. CDR3 protein: CASSDQRGPYYGYTF. CDR3 nucleotides: TGTGCCAGCAGTGATCAGCGGGGGCCTTACTATGGCTACACCTTC.

The chain recombines TRBV4-2 with TRBJ2-5; possibly TRBD1 or TRBD2 for D (6 bases each). Germline assignment: CDR1 LGHNA and CDR2 YNFKEQ. This CDR3 is built from 14 residues. Trimming shortened V by 0 bases and J by 4 bases, and 9 bases separated the two germline ends. The CDR3 DNA sequence: TGTGCCAGCAGCCAAGATGAGGGGGGAGAGACCCAGTACTTC. Its translation is CASSQDEGGETQYF.

The gene calls are TRBV6-5 and TRBJ2-1; 13 bases line up with TRBD2. Looked up from germline, CDR1 is MNHEY and CDR2 is SVGAGI. The junction had 5 bases not matched to a gene; V was cut back by 0 bases and J by 12 bases. The CDR3 has 15 residues. CDR3 nucleotides: TGTGCCAGCAGTTACTCCGGACTAGCGGGAGAGGTGCAGTTCTTC. This encodes CASSYSGLAGEVQFF.

This clonotype showed up just a few times. The chain couples TRBV27 to TRBJ2-1; TRBD2 agrees at 11 bases. The CDR3 sequence is 15 residues long. Germline loops: CDR1 MNHEY, CDR2 SMNVEV (reference sequence). Trimming at V came to 6 bases and at J to 7 bases, leaving 8 bases not matched to a gene. In DNA, the CDR3 is TGTGCCAGCAGCCCACTAGCGGGAGTTGCTAATGAGCAGTTCTTC. Protein product: CASSPLAGVANEQFF.

For this clonotype: An end of the junction differs from the germline gene, which may be a read error. The chain has TRBV12-5 and TRBJ1-6; 8 positions match TRBD1. The length of the CDR3 is 16 residues. The V gene's germline CDR1 is LGHNT and CDR2 FRNRAP. For the CDR3, the DNA is TGTGCTAGTGGTCCGGGACAGGCTCATTATAATTCACCCCCCCACTTT. This gives the protein CASGPGQAHYNSPPHF. Based on the CDR3 plus reference TRBV12-5 and TRBJ1-6, the full variable domain is DARVTQTPRHKVTEMGQEVTMRCQPILGHNTVFWYRQTMMQGLELLAYFRNRAPLDDSGMPKDRFSAEMPDATLATLKIQPSEPRDSAVYFCASGPGQAHYNSPPHFGNGTRLTVT.

Note on this clonotype: Germline is not matched at one junction end, which may reflect a read error. V is TRBV6-5 and J is TRBJ1-1, with D uncertain. The CDR3 contains 14 residues. CDR1 is MNHEY, CDR2 SVGAGI, per germline. The CDR3: CASNYSSQVPRAFF. The CDR3 coding sequence is TGTGCCAGCAATTACTCGTCCCAGGTCCCTCGGGCTTTCTTT.

The V call is TRBV7-2, the J call TRBJ2-3, with D maybe TRBD2 (5 bases). The CDR3 is 15 amino acids. Trimming stripped 4 bases from V and 0 bases from J, with 11 bases between. Germline V gives CDR1 SGHTA, CDR2 FQGNSA. CDR3 nucleotides: TGTGCCAGCAGCTCAGCGAGGGCAAGCACAGATACGCAGTATTTT. Translated, it gives CASSSARASTDTQYF.

CDR3 DNA sequence: TGTGCCAGCGGTCCCCTAGCGGCCTACGAGCAGTACTTC. Protein sequence: CASGPLAAYEQYF. The J gene is TRBJ2-7, the V gene TRBV6-2 or TRBV6-3, with 7 bases aligning to TRBD2. CDR1 is MNHEY, CDR2 SVGEGT, per germline. Losses at the gene ends were 8 bases for V and 2 bases for J; bases not matched to a gene: 6. The CDR3 covers 13 residues.

The chain combines TRBV29-1 with TRBJ2-2; D unresolved. The V gene lost 6 bases and the J gene lost 7 bases, with 18 bases spanning the gap. Germline V gene sequence: CDR1 SQVTM, CDR2 ANQGSEA. The CDR3 has 14 amino acids. This chain's CDR3 is CSVNPGRSSGELFF. CDR3 coding DNA: TGCAGCGTGAACCCAGGAAGGAGTAGCGGGGAGCTGTTTTTT.

The chain uses TRBV5-6 and TRBJ2-6, with 11 nucleotides matching TRBD2. With V trimmed by 6 bases and J by 4 bases, 9 bases remained unmatched. The CDR3 runs 17 residues. Germline CDR1 reads SGHDT; CDR2 reads YYEEEE. The CDR3 is CASIGTSGVPGANVLTF. DNA of the CDR3: TGTGCCAGCATAGGGACTAGCGGAGTCCCGGGGGCCAACGTCCTGACTTTC.

The chain links TRBV29-1 to TRBJ2-5; no reliable D call. The germline gives CDR1 SQVTM, CDR2 ANQGSEA. V was shortened by 4 bases and J by 4 bases, with 10 bases between the two germline ends. The CDR3 is 12 amino acids. CDR3 DNA: TGCAGCGTTGGAAAGGTTGGAGAGACCCAGTACTTC. This encodes CSVGKVGETQYF.

V is TRBV20-1 and J is TRBJ1-5, with D possibly being TRBD1 (6 bases). Deletions cut 5 bases from V and 3 bases from J, with 11 bases between. CDR1 and CDR2 (germline): DFQATT, SNEGSKA (reference sequence). The CDR3 runs 13 residues. The CDR3 region has the DNA TGCAGTGCTTCTAGACAGGACAATCAGCCCCAGCATTTT. As protein: CSASRQDNQPQHF.

The chain employs TRBV20-1 and TRBJ2-3; TRBD2 matches 8 bases. Trimming cost V 5 bases and J 2 bases; bases outside gene matches: 9. The CDR3 covers 15 residues. CDR1 DFQATT and CDR2 SNEGSKA come from the germline V gene (reference sequence). The CDR3 nucleotides are TGCAGTGCTCGCGACCTAGCGGGTTACACAGATACGCAGTATTTT. Amino acids: CSARDLAGYTDTQYF.

This clonotype was seen just once. The V and J genes are TRBV11-2 and TRBJ2-1; 10 bases are a match to TRBD1. CDR3 size: 16 residues. Germline V gives CDR1 SGHAT, CDR2 FQNNGV. Trimming at V came to 7 bases and at J to 9 bases, leaving 15 bases not matched to a gene. CDR3 region: CASTRTGTGASGEQFF. CDR3 bases: TGTGCCAGCACCCGGACCGGGACAGGGGCCTCGGGTGAGCAGTTCTTC.

The genes are TRBV7-9 and TRBJ2-1; 11 bases align to TRBD1. The germline gives CDR1 SEHNR, CDR2 FQNEAQ (reference sequence). Trimming removed 6 bases from V and 7 bases from J; junction bases left unmatched: 8. The CDR3 is 15 residues long. CDR3 in DNA: TGTGCCAGCAGTTACGGACAGGGGGCAGTAAATGAGCAGTTCTTC. This translates into CASSYGQGAVNEQFF.

This clonotype has only a few counts. The chain is built from TRBV7-9 and TRBJ2-5; 7 nucleotides agree with TRBD2. The last part of the DNA fits TRBJ2-7 better; the J call may be wrong. The CDR3 sequence is 15 residues long. In germline, CDR1 is SEHNR, CDR2 FQNEAQ (reference sequence). CDR3 loop: CASRGLGFTSYEQYF. CDR3 in DNA: TGTGCCAGCAGAGGACTAGGATTCACATCCTACGAGCAGTACTTC.

This chain joins TRBV2 and TRBJ2-1; 11 bases match TRBD2. The CDR3 is made up of 13 amino acids. Germline assignment: CDR1 SNHLY and CDR2 FYNNEI. V dropped 8 bases and J dropped 7; count of bases not matched to a gene: 4. The CDR3 bases are TGTGCCAGCGGACGACTAGCGGGAAATGAGCAGTTCTTC. Translating it yields CASGRLAGNEQFF.

The J gene is TRBJ2-1, the V gene TRBV2; TRBD2 matches 15 bases. CDR3 length: 16 residues. The germline V gene has CDR1 SNHLY and CDR2 FYNNEI. V shed 6 bases, J shed 6 bases, and the junction held 6 bases outside the gene matches. DNA of the CDR3: TGTGCCAGCAGCGCTGGACTAGCGGGAGGGATCAATGAGCAGTTCTTC. It yields the protein CASSAGLAGGINEQFF.

This clonotype was counted between two and nine times. The gene calls are TRBV5-1 and TRBJ2-7; 7 bases align to TRBD2. CDR1 SGHRS and CDR2 YFSETQ come from the germline V gene. V gave up 4 bases and J gave up 1 base; unmatched junction bases: 8. CDR3 length: 15 residues. The CDR3, as DNA: TGCGCCAGCAGCGTCGTGGGAGGGAGTTCCTACGAGCAGTACTTC. Its translation: CASSVVGGSSYEQYF.

J is TRBJ2-7 and V is TRBV3-1; 8 bases fit TRBD2. This CDR3 comprises 16 residues. Trimming removed 2 bases from V and 3 bases from J; junction bases left unmatched: 9. In germline, CDR1 is LGHDT, CDR2 YNNKEL (reference sequence). The CDR3 spells CASSQSGSPRGYEQYF. CDR3 nucleotide sequence: TGTGCCAGCAGCCAAAGCGGGAGCCCTCGGGGCTACGAGCAGTACTTC.

This clonotype was seen only a few times. The chain has TRBV7-2 and TRBJ2-5, with 7 bases lining up with TRBD2. The end of the DNA is better explained by TRBJ2-7, so the J call may be wrong. The CDR3 has 13 amino acids. Germline CDR1 is SGHTA and CDR2 is FQGNSA. In DNA form, the CDR3 reads TGTGCCAGCTTGGCTAGCGGCCCCTACGAGCAGTACTTC. This translates into CASLASGPYEQYF.

The V and J genes are TRBV7-6 and TRBJ2-3, with 8 bases fitting TRBD1. Germline V gene data show CDR1 as SGHVS and CDR2 as FNYEAQ. Trimming at V came to 6 bases and at J to 5 bases, leaving 10 bases not matched to a gene. This CDR3 contains 15 residues. The CDR3 region is CASRKAAGGLDTQYF. In DNA, the CDR3 is TGTGCCAGCAGAAAGGCGGCAGGGGGCCTAGATACGCAGTATTTT.

The J gene is TRBJ2-3, the V gene TRBV19, with TRBD1 identical over 11 bases. J was trimmed by 5 bases and V by 5 bases; bases with no gene match: 6. The CDR3 has 15 residues. CDR1 and CDR2 (germline): LNHDA, SQIVND (reference sequence). The CDR3 DNA is TGTGCCAGTAGTCTCGGGACAGGGGGTCAAGATACGCAGTATTTT. It encodes CASSLGTGGQDTQYF.